This is a list of T cell receptor beta chains from one sample in a study of blood T cell repertoires in COVID-19. Libraries were prepared by immunoSEQ multiplex PCR; TCRdb keeps only in-frame clonotypes and omits some of them. The data contain 250,000 or so clones, about nine tenths of them seen just once; the ten biggest clones take up around 1%. Specimen: PBMCs or T cells enriched from blood (not recorded which). Receptors were obtained from a man aged 50-60 years who had been exposed to COVID-19. Both conserved end residues are part of each CDR3. The D gene is left open where the match is weak. Only part of the rows carry a size: once, few, many, or a class if the clone is expanded.

v_call,d_call,clone_size,j_call,cdr3_aa,cdr3_nt
TRBV5-1,.,.,TRBJ2-3,CASSFPPRADTQYF,TGCGCCAGCAGCTTCCCCCCGAGGGCAGATACGCAGTATTTT
TRBV5-1,.,.,TRBJ2-2,CASSLRAEGTGELFF,TGCGCCAGCAGCTTAAGAGCTGAGGGCACCGGGGAGCTGTTTTTT
TRBV5-1,TRBD2,.,TRBJ2-5,CASSLARGASGFQETQYF,TGCGCCAGCAGCTTGGCCCGAGGGGCTAGCGGATTTCAAGAGACCCAGTACTTC
TRBV5-4,.,once,TRBJ2-3,CASSLAWWASGTDTQYF,TGTGCCAGCAGCTTGGCGTGGTGGGCTAGCGGCACAGATACGCAGTATTTT
TRBV7-9,.,.,TRBJ1-4,CASKLGATNEKLFF,TGTGCCAGCAAACTAGGAGCAACTAATGAAAAACTGTTTTTT
TRBV9,TRBD1,.,TRBJ1-2,CASSAGQRAGSYGYTF,TGTGCCAGCAGCGCGGGACAGCGGGCCGGTTCCTATGGCTACACCTTC
TRBV27,.,.,TRBJ2-3,CASSLDGGPTTDTQYF,TGTGCCAGCAGTTTAGACGGAGGCCCCACCACAGATACGCAGTATTTT
TRBV21-1,.,.,TRBJ2-3,CASSRRAEGVEGDTQYF,TGTGCCAGCAGCAGGAGAGCGGAGGGAGTGGAGGGAGATACGCAGTATTTT
TRBV24-1,.,.,TRBJ2-1,CATSAVGDYNEQFF,TGTGCCACCAGTGCTGTCGGGGACTACAATGAGCAGTTCTTC
TRBV2,TRBD2,.,TRBJ2-2,CASSRSGSVNTGELFF,TGTGCCAGCAGTCGTAGCGGGAGCGTGAACACCGGGGAGCTGTTTTTT
TRBV5-1,.,.,TRBJ1-1,CASSLGPGLNTEAFF,TGCGCCAGCAGCTTGGGTCCCGGACTTAACACTGAAGCTTTCTTT
TRBV6-1,TRBD1,.,TRBJ2-5,CASSDRGRGETQYF,TGTGCCAGCAGTGACAGGGGGCGAGGCGAGACCCAGTACTTC
TRBV5-8,.,.,TRBJ2-1,CASSFGTGGFYNEQFF,TGTGCCAGCAGCTTCGGAACTGGAGGATTTTACAATGAGCAGTTCTTC
TRBV7-9,.,.,TRBJ1-5,CASSSGGDSNQPQHF,TGTGCCAGCAGCTCCGGAGGGGATAGCAATCAGCCCCAGCATTTT
TRBV5-1,.,.,TRBJ1-1,CASRAQGARNTEAFF,TGCGCCAGCAGAGCACAGGGAGCTAGGAACACTGAAGCTTTCTTT
TRBV18,TRBD1,.,TRBJ1-4,CASSTGQGVQKLFF,TGTGCCAGCTCAACCGGACAGGGGGTGCAAAAACTGTTTTTT
TRBV4-2,.,few,TRBJ2-1,CASSRAGRAGHNEQFF,TGTGCCAGCAGCCGCGCGGGAAGGGCGGGACACAATGAGCAGTTCTTC
TRBV19,.,once,TRBJ2-1,CARPSAGYNEQFF,TGTGCCAGGCCCTCGGCGGGATACAATGAGCAGTTCTTC
TRBV23-1,TRBD2,.,TRBJ2-3,CASSQSEWKGLGCGRPGTDTQYF,TGCGCCAGCAGTCAATCAGAATGGAAGGGGTTGGGTTGCGGGAGGCCCGGCACAGATACGCAGTATTTT
TRBV27,.,.,TRBJ1-1,CASSPLLSVNTEAFF,TGTGCCAGCAGTCCCCTTCTGTCTGTGAACACTGAAGCTTTCTTT
TRBV30,TRBD2,.,TRBJ2-3,CAWSPRLAVRTQYF,TGTGCCTGGAGTCCTCGACTAGCGGTTCGAACGCAGTATTTT
TRBV4-1,.,.,TRBJ2-1,CASSQRHRDYNEQFF,TGCGCCAGCAGCCAAAGACACCGAGACTACAATGAGCAGTTCTTC
TRBV7-6,TRBD2,.,TRBJ2-3,CASSLLAAITDTQYF,TGTGCCAGCAGCTTACTAGCGGCGATCACAGATACGCAGTATTTT